This note documents a single TCR beta chain sequence. Each donor was a Caucasian adult residing in Nashville, Tennessee. This entry comes from a study of shared clonotypes between healthy human individuals. The data were produced by immunoSEQ multiplex PCR, yet TCRdb's version contains in-frame clones alone and is incomplete. The sample includes about 2.4 million clones, approximately 93% seen only once; the top ten take approximately 0.37%. CDR1 is SGHRS and CDR2 is YFSETQ in the germline V gene. This CDR3 is built from 14 residues. The germline V and J ends were trimmed by 8 bases and 4 bases, with 17 bases remaining between them.

The clonotype originates from a man younger than 35 in good health. Some clones in this sample may be carry-over from other donors' samples. The genes are TRBV5-1 and TRBJ2-3; a possible D gene is TRBD2 (5 bases). Sequenced material: naive CD4+ T cells from PBMCs. Regarding subset: CD45RA+ positively selected. CDR3 amino acids: CASHRGEAPDTQYF. The CDR3 DNA is TGCGCCAGTCACCGGGGAGAGGCCCCAGATACGCAGTATTTT.